The rows below give T cell receptor beta chains drawn from one sample of a study of T cell responses to AZD1222 COVID-19 vaccine. Sequencing was performed with immunoSEQ multiplex PCR; in TCRdb, only in-frame clones are kept and a portion is missing. The table includes fewer than 200,000 clones, 85% to 95% detected once. Source: peripheral blood, taken on day 0 of AZD1222 vaccination. The receptors originated from an adult in good health. Both conserved end residues are part of each CDR3. The D gene is left open where the match is weak.

CDR3: CASSSGTANSNEQFF
DNA: TGTGCCAGCAGTTCCGGGACAGCGAACTCCAATGAGCAGTTCTTC
D: TRBD1
J: TRBJ2-1
V: TRBV2

CDR3: CASSQDAFWGKNTEAFF
DNA: TGTGCCAGCAGCCAAGATGCCTTTTGGGGAAAGAACACTGAAGCTTTCTTT
D: .
J: TRBJ1-1
V: TRBV3-1/TRBV3-2

CDR3: CASTRTGTVNTEAFF
DNA: TGTGCCAGCACTAGAACCGGGACAGTTAACACTGAAGCTTTCTTT
D: TRBD1
J: TRBJ1-1
V: TRBV2

CDR3: CASSTPSRGHGYTF
DNA: TGTGCCAGCAGTACTCCTTCGAGGGGTCATGGCTACACCTTC
D: .
J: TRBJ1-2
V: TRBV28

CDR3: CASSPRMGAPVGETQYF
DNA: TGTGCCAGCAGCCCTCGTATGGGAGCGCCCGTGGGGGAGACCCAGTACTTC
D: .
J: TRBJ2-5
V: TRBV9

CDR3: CASSQESTRSYGYTF
DNA: TGCGCCAGCAGCCAAGAGTCGACCAGGAGCTATGGCTACACCTTC
D: .
J: TRBJ1-2
V: TRBV4-1

CDR3: CASSLGQNTEAFF
DNA: TGTGCCAGCAGTTTGGGACAGAACACTGAAGCTTTCTTT
D: .
J: TRBJ1-1
V: TRBV28

CDR3: CASSLEDGGTDTQYF
DNA: TGCGCCAGCAGCTTGGAGGACGGAGGCACAGATACGCAGTATTTT
D: .
J: TRBJ2-3
V: TRBV5-1

CDR3: CASSLGTHNTEAFF
DNA: TGTGCCAGCAGCTTGGGGACCCATAACACTGAAGCTTTCTTT
D: .
J: TRBJ1-1
V: TRBV5-6

CDR3: CAWSRGGSYNEQFF
DNA: TGTGCCTGGAGTAGGGGGGGCTCCTACAATGAGCAGTTCTTC
D: .
J: TRBJ2-1
V: TRBV30

CDR3: CASSFRQSSYGYTF
DNA: TGTGCCAGCAGCTTCAGGCAGAGTTCCTATGGCTACACCTTC
D: .
J: TRBJ1-2
V: TRBV5-8

CDR3: CASSPPYGATNEKLFF
DNA: TGTGCCAGCTCACCACCTTACGGGGCAACTAATGAAAAACTGTTTTTT
D: .
J: TRBJ1-4
V: TRBV18

CDR3: CASRVESSTDTQYF
DNA: TGTGCCAGCAGGGTAGAAAGTAGCACAGATACGCAGTATTTT
D: .
J: TRBJ2-3
V: TRBV7-2

CDR3: CASSQLAGGYNEQFF
DNA: TGTGCCAGCAGCCAATTAGCGGGGGGATACAATGAGCAGTTCTTC
D: TRBD2
J: TRBJ2-1
V: TRBV16

CDR3: CASSFSGLGEKLFF
DNA: TGTGCCAGCAGCTTCTCAGGGCTGGGAGAAAAACTGTTTTTT
D: .
J: TRBJ1-4
V: TRBV7-2

CDR3: CASSPYRGDFPNYGYTF
DNA: TGTGCCAGCTCCCCCTATCGGGGTGACTTCCCTAACTATGGCTACACCTTC
D: .
J: TRBJ1-2
V: TRBV18

CDR3: CASSIKGLGTGVNTGELFF
DNA: TGTGCCAGTAGTATAAAGGGACTCGGGACAGGAGTTAACACCGGGGAGCTGTTTTTT
D: TRBD1
J: TRBJ2-2
V: TRBV19

CDR3: CASSLESEQFF
DNA: TGTGCCAGCAGCTTAGAGAGTGAGCAGTTCTTC
D: .
J: TRBJ2-1
V: TRBV11-3